Listed below are T cell receptor beta chains from one sample, sequenced in a study of blood T cell repertoires in COVID-19. Some clones are missing from TCRdb's copy, which holds only in-frame ones; the method was immunoSEQ multiplex PCR. The sample lists roughly 280,000 clones, approximately 83% occurring once. What was sequenced was peripheral blood. The source of these receptors is a woman in her 70s with acute or convalescent COVID-19. Both conserved end residues are trimmed from each CDR3.

>TRBJ2-5|TRBV15|14
ATSSRLAGEGETQY
>TRBJ2-7|TRBV18|12
ASSPQTGFNEQY
>TRBJ1-6|TRBV7-8|15
ASSLIALSSYNSPLH
>TRBJ1-1|TRBV5-6|12
ASSWRAMNTEAF
>TRBJ1-2|TRBV11-2|16
ASSSSPNTVDRGYGYT
>TRBJ1-1|TRBV19|15
ASSPVTGQGGTTEAF
>TRBJ2-3|TRBV3-1/TRBV3-2|13
ASSPRTSGGDTQY
>TRBJ1-6|TRBV27|13
ASSLTRSYNSPLH
>TRBJ2-2|TRBV3-1/TRBV3-2|10
ASSTHTGELF
>TRBJ2-7|TRBV6-5|11
AAKAGGEYEQY
>TRBJ2-3|TRBV27|11
ASSFLWADTQY
>TRBJ1-2|TRBV9|15
ASSPIRQGAVEYGYT
>TRBJ1-1|TRBV4-1|9
ASSPLVEAF
>TRBJ2-3|TRBV3-1/TRBV3-2|16
ASSLRVAGTSSIDTQY
>TRBJ1-2|TRBV5-1|15
ASSPWVGQGASYGYT
>TRBJ2-1|TRBV25-1|9
ASSEAGEQF
>TRBJ1-4|TRBV2|13
ASRRTGTGREKLF
>TRBJ1-5|TRBV19|13
ASLTGGTSNQPQH
>TRBJ1-1|TRBV6-5|12
ASSLQGTGTEAF
>TRBJ1-1|TRBV7-9|14
ASSLGSVGRWTEAF
>TRBJ1-2|TRBV2|12
ASREQGRDYGYT
>TRBJ1-6|TRBV6-1|13
ASSDEIRVWTPLH
>TRBJ2-1|TRBV10-3|13
AISEEAFTYNEQF
>TRBJ2-7|TRBV11-2|10
ASSNEGGGAL
>TRBJ1-5|TRBV6-5|12
ASSHRDSNQPQH
>TRBJ2-3|TRBV2|15
ASSEALRGGGTDTQY
>TRBJ1-1|TRBV11-2|14
ASSPGQGLMNTEAF
>TRBJ1-1|TRBV5-5|13
ASSSLFQGNTEAF
>TRBJ2-1|TRBV4-1|14
ASSQSTSGNYNEQF
>TRBJ1-2|TRBV2|11
ASRGGTGKGYT
>TRBJ2-2|TRBV18|13
ASSPRQGDTGELF
>TRBJ1-6|TRBV27|11
ASSLEVASPLH
>TRBJ2-5|TRBV7-2|15
ASSLGPVAGGQETQY
>TRBJ1-2|TRBV5-4|10
ASSRGGGGYT
>TRBJ1-1|TRBV11-2|11
ASSRDTNTEAF
>TRBJ1-2|TRBV29-1|11
SAEGQGPYGYT
>TRBJ1-6|TRBV10-3|11
SVSQGPNSPLH
>TRBJ1-1|TRBV12-3/TRBV12-4|11
ASSLDVGGEAF
>TRBJ2-7|TRBV6-5|10
ASTGFSYEQY
>TRBJ1-5|TRBV6-5|12
AIQVFHSNQPQH